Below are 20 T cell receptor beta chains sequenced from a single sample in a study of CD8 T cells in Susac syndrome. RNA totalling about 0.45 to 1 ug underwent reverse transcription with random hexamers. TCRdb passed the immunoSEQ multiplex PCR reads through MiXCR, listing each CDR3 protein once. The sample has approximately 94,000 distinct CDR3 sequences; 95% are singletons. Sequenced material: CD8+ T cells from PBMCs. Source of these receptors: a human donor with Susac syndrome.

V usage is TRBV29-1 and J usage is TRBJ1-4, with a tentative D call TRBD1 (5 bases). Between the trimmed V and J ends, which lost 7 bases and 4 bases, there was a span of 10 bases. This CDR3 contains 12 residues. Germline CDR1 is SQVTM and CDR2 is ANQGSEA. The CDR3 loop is CSAAGVNEKLFF. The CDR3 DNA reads TGCAGCGCCGCGGGGGTTAATGAAAAACTGTTTTTT.

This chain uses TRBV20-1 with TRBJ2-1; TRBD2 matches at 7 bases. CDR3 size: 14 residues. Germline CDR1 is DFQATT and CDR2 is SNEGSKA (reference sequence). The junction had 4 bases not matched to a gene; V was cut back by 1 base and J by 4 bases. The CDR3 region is CSARVASGYNEQFF. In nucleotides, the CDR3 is TGCAGTGCTAGAGTGGCTAGCGGATACAATGAGCAGTTCTTC.

The chain's CDR3 is CASSPSGTGVGGYTF. The CDR3 bases are TGTGCCAGCAGCCCCTCCGGGACAGGGGTAGGTGGCTACACCTTC. J is TRBJ1-2 and V is TRBV12-3 or TRBV12-4, with 10 bases fitting TRBD1. V shed 6 bases and J 7 bases; nucleotides not matched to a gene: 11. The CDR3 consists of 15 residues.

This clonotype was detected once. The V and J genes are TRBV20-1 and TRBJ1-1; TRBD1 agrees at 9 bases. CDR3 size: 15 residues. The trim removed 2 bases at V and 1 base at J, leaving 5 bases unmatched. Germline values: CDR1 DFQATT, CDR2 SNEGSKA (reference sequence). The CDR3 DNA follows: TGCAGTGCTAGATCACCGGGACAGGGGAACACTGAAGCTTTCTTT. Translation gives CSARSPGQGNTEAFF.

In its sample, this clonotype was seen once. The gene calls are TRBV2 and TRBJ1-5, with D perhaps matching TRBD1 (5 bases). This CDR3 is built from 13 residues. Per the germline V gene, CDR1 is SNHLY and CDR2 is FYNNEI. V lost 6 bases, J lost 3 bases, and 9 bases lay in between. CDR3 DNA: TGTGCCAGCAGGAAGGGGCTCAATCAGCCCCAGCATTTT. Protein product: CASRKGLNQPQHF.

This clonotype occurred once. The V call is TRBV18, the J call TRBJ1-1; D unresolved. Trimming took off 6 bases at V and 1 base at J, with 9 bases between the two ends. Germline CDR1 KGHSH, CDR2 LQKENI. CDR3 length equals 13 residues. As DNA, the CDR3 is TGTGCCAGCTCTATCTCAGAGAACACTGAAGCTTTCTTT. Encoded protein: CASSISENTEAFF.

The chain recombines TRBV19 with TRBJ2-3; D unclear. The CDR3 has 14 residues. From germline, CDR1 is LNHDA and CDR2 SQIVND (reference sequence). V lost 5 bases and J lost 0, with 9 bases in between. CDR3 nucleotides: TGTGCCAGTAGTGAAGACACTAGCACAGATACGCAGTATTTT. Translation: CASSEDTSTDTQYF.

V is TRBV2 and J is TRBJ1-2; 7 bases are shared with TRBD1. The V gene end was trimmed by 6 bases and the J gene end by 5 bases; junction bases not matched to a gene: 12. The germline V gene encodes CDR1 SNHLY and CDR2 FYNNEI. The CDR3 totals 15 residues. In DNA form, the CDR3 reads TGTGCCAGCAGATTAAACAGGGGAACGTCGTATGGCTACACCTTC. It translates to CASRLNRGTSYGYTF.

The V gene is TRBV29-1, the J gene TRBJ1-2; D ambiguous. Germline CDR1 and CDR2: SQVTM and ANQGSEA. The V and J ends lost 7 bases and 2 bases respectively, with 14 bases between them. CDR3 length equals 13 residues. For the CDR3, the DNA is TGCAGCGCCGGATACGGTTTAAACTATGGCTACACCTTC. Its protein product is CSAGYGLNYGYTF.

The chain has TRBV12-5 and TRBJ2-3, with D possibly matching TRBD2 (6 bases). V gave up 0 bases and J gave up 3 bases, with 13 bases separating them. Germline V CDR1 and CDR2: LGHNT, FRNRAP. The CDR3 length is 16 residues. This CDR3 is CASGLVIGAGTDTQYF. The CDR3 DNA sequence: TGTGCTAGTGGTTTGGTAATAGGGGCGGGGACAGATACGCAGTATTTT.

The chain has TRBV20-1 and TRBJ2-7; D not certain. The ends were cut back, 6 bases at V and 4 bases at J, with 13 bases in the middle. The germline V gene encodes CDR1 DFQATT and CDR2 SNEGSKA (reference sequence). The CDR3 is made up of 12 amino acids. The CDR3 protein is CSAPRQPYEQYF. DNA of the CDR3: TGCAGTGCACCTAGGCAGCCGTACGAGCAGTACTTC.

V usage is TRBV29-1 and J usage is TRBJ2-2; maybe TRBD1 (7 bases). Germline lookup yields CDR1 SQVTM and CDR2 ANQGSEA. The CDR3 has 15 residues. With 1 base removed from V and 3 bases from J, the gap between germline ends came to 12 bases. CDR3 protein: CSVEGQGGDTGELFF. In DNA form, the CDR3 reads TGCAGCGTTGAAGGTCAGGGGGGAGACACCGGGGAGCTGTTTTTT.

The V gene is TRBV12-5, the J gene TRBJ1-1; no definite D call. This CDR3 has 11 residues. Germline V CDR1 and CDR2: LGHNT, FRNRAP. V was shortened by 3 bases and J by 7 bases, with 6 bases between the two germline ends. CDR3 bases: TGTGCTAGTGGTTTATTAAATGAAGCTTTCTTT. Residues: CASGLLNEAFF.

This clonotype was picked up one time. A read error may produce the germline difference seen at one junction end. Here the CDR3 reads CASSVFRGF. The CDR3 DNA is TGTGCCAGCAGCGTCTTTAGGGGTTTC. The chain recombines TRBV9 with TRBJ2-7; the D gene is possibly TRBD1 (5 bases). This CDR3 comprises 9 residues. Germline CDR1 and CDR2: SGDLS and YYNGEE.

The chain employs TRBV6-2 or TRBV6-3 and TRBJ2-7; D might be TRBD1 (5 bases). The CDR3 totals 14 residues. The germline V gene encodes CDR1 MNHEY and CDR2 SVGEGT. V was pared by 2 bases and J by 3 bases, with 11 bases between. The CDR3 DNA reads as TGTGCCAGCAGTTACGACAGAACCCTCTACGAGCAGTACTTC. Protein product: CASSYDRTLYEQYF.

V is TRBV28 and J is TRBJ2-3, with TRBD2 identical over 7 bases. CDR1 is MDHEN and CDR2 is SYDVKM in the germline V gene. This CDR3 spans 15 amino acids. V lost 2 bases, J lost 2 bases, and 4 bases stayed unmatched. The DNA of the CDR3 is TGTGCCAGCAGTTTAGGCGGGAGTAACACAGATACGCAGTATTTT. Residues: CASSLGGSNTDTQYF.

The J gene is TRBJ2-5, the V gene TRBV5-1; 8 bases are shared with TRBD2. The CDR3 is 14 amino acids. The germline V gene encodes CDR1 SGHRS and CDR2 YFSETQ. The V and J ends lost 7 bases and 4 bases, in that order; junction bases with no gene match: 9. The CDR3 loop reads CASRTLAVGETQYF. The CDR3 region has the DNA TGCGCCAGCCGGACACTAGCGGTAGGAGAGACCCAGTACTTC.

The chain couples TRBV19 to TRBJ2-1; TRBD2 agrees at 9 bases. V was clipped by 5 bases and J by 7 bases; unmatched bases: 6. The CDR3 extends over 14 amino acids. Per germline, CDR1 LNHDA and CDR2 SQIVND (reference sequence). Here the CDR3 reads CASSESGRYNEQFF. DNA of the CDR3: TGTGCCAGTAGTGAAAGCGGGAGGTATAATGAGCAGTTCTTC. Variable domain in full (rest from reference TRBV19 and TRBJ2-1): DGGITQSPKYLFRKEGQNVTLSCEQNLNHDAMYWYRQDPGQGLRLIYYSQIVNDFQKGDIAEGYSVSREKKESFPLTVTSAQKNPTAFYLCASSESGRYNEQFFGPGTRLTVL.

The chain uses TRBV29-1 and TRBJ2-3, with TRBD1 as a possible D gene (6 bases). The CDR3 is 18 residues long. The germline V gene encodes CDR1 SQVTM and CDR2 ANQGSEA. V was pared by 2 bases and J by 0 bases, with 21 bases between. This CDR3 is CSVEFSSGTPASTDTQYF. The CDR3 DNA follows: TGCAGCGTTGAATTTTCGTCTGGGACACCAGCTAGCACAGATACGCAGTATTTT.

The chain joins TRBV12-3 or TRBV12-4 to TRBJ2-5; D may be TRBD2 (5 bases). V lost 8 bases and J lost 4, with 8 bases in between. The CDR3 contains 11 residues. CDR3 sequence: CASGLAETQYF. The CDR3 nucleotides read TGTGCCAGCGGCCTAGCAGAGACCCAGTACTTC.